The source of this T cell receptor (beta chain) is a study of blood T cell repertoires in COVID-19. Trimming cost V 5 bases and J 0 bases; bases outside gene matches: 2. The CDR3 extends over 14 amino acids. Germline V gene sequence: CDR1 MNHEY, CDR2 SVGAGI. Sequenced by immunoSEQ multiplex PCR; TCRdb stores in-frame clones only, minus some. In the table there are tens of thousands of clones, about nine tenths of which are singletons. The clonotype originates from a woman in her forties or fifties in a cohort sampled during active COVID-19. Specimen: peripheral blood. The chain has TRBV6-5 and TRBJ1-1, with TRBD1 matching 8 bases. The CDR3: CASSQGALNTEAFF. The CDR3, as DNA: TGTGCCAGCAGTCAGGGGGCCTTGAACACTGAAGCTTTCTTT.